The clone carrying this T cell receptor beta chain was observed many times. Trimming pared 0 bases from V and 1 base from J, leaving 7 bases between. CDR3 length: 15 residues. CDR1 is SGDLS, CDR2 YYNGEE, per germline. In the study's own analysis: Cell counts per sample came from amplifying reference gene primers. Produced via immunoSEQ multiplex PCR; TCRdb's table is partial and in-frame only. V and J calls and clone size are given by that table; D and trimming were obtained from the DNA. The profile covers 60,000 or so clones, with nearly 80% appearing a single time and roughly 25% taken by the ten largest. The data stem from a study of blood T cell repertoires in COVID-19. Study background: Material from acute and convalescent COVID-19 was sourced from the United States, Italy and Spain. T cells, B-cell-depleted T cells, or PBMCs provided the cDNA or gDNA that served as material.

What was sequenced was peripheral blood. The clonotype was recovered from a human donor in a cohort sampled during active COVID-19. The V call is TRBV9, the J call TRBJ2-2; D call uncertain. The CDR3 loop is CASSVAPRNTGELFF. DNA for the CDR3: TGTGCCAGCAGCGTAGCACCGAGGAACACCGGGGAGCTGTTTTTT.